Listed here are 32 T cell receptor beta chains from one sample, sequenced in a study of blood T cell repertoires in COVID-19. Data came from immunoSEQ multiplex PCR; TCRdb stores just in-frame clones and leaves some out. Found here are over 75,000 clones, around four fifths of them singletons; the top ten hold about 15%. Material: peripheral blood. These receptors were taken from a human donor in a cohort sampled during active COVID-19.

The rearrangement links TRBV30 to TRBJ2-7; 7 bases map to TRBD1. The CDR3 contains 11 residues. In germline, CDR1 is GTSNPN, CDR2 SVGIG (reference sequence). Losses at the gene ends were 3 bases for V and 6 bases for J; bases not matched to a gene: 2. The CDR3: CAWSSGGEQYF. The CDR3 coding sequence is TGTGCCTGGAGCTCAGGGGGCGAGCAGTACTTC.

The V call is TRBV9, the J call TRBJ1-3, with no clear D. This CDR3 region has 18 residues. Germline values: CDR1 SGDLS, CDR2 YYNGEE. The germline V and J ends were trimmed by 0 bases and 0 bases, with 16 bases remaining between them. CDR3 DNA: TGTGCCAGCAGCGTAGGGGGAGGGCAGCCGAACTCTGGAAACACCATATATTTT. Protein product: CASSVGGGQPNSGNTIYF.

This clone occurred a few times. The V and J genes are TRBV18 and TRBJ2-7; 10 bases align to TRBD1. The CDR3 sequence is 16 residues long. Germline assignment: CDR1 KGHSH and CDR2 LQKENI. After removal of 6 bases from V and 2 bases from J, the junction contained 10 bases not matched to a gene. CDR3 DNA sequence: TGTGCCAGCTCTCCCCGACAGGGGGCGCAGACCTACGAGCAGTACTTC. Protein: CASSPRQGAQTYEQYF.

In DNA, the CDR3 is TGTGCCAGCAGTATAACCGGGACAGGGAATTACGGCTACACCTTC. As protein: CASSITGTGNYGYTF. The chain links TRBV28 to TRBJ1-2; TRBD1 aligns across 9 bases. V was pared by 5 bases and J by 8 bases, with 12 bases of the junction left unmatched. Germline V gene data show CDR1 as MDHEN and CDR2 as SYDVKM. The CDR3 extends over 15 amino acids.

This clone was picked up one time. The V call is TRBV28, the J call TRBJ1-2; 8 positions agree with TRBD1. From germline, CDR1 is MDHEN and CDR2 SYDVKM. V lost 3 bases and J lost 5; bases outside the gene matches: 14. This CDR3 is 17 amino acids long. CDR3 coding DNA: TGTGCCAGCAGTTTCCGAGGCCGGCAGGGGGCGGGATATGGCTACACCTTC. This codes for CASSFRGRQGAGYGYTF.

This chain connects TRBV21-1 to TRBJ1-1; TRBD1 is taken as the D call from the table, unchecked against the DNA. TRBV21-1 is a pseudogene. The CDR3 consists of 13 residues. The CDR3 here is CASSTGRQVKAFF. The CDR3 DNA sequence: TGTGCCAGCAGCACCGGAAGACAGGTCAAAGCTTTCTTT.

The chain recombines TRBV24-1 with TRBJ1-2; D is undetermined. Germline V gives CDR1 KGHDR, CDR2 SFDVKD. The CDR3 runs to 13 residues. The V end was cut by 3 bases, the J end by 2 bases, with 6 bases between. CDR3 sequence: CATSDENNYGYTF. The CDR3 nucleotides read TGTGCCACCAGTGATGAGAACAACTATGGCTACACCTTC.

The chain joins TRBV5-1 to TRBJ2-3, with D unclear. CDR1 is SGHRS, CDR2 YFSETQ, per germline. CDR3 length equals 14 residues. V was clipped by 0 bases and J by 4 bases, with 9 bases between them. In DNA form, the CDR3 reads TGCGCCAGCAGCTTGGTCCCTGAGGCAGATACGCAGTATTTT. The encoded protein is CASSLVPEADTQYF.

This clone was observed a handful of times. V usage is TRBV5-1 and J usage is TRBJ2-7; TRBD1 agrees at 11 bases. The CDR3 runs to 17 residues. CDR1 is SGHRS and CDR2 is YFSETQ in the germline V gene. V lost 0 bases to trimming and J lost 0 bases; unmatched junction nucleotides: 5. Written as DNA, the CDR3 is TGCGCCAGCAGCTTGGGTAGGGACAGGGGGTACTCCTACGAGCAGTACTTC. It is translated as CASSLGRDRGYSYEQYF.

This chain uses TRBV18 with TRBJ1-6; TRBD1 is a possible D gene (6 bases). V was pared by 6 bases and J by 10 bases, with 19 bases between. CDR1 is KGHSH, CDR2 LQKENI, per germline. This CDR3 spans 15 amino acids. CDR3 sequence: CASSSDQGLRSPLHF. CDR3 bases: TGTGCCAGCTCGTCTGATCAGGGGCTTCGATCACCCCTCCACTTT.

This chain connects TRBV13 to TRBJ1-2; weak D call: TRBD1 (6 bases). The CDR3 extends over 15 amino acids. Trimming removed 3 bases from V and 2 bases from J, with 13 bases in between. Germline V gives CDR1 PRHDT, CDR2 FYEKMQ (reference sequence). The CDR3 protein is CASSLTRGGNYGYTF. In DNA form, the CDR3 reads TGTGCCAGCAGCTTGACCAGGGGCGGCAACTATGGCTACACCTTC.

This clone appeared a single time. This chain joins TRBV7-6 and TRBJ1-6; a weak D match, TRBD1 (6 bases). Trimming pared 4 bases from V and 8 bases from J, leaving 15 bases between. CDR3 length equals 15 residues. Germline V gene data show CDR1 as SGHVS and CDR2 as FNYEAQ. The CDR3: CASSSEQGGDSPLHF. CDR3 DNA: TGTGCCAGCAGCTCCGAACAGGGTGGGGATTCACCCCTCCACTTT.

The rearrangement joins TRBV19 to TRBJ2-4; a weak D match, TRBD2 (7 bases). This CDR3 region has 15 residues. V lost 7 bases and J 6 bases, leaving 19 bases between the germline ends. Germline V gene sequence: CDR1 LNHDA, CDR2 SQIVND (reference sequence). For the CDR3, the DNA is TGTGCCAGTACCACCAACGGGGGGCTACTAAACATTCAGTACTTC. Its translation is CASTTNGGLLNIQYF.

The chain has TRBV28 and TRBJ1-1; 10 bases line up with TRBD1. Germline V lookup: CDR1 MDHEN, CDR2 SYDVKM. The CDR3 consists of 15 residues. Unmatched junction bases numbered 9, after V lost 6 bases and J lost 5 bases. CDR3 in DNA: TGTGCCAGCAGAACCGGACAGGGGGTGAGGACTGAAGCTTTCTTT. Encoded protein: CASRTGQGVRTEAFF.

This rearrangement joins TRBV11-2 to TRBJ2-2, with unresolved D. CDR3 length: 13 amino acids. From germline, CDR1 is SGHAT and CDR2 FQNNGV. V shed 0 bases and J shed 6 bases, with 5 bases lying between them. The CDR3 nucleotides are TGTGCCAGCAGCTTAGAATTCGCCGGGGAGCTGTTTTTT. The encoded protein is CASSLEFAGELFF.

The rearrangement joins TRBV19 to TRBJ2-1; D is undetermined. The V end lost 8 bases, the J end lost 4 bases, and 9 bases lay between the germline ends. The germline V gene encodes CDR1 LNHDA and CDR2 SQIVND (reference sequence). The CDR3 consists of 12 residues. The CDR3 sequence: CASAGSYNEQFF. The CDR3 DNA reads TGTGCCAGTGCCGGGTCATACAATGAGCAGTTCTTC.

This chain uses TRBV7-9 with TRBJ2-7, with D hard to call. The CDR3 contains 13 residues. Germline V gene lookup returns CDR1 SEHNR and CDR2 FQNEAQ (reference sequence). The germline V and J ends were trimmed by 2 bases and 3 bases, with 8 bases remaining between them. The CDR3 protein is CASSLSPVYEQYF. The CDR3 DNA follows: TGTGCCAGCAGCTTATCCCCAGTCTACGAGCAGTACTTC.

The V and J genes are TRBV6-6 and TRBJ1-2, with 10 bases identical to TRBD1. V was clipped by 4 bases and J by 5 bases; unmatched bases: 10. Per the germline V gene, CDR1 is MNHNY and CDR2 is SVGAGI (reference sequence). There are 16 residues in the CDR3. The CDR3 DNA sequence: TGTGCCAGCAGTTCTCCGGGACAGGGGAAGGCGTATGGCTACACCTTC. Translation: CASSSPGQGKAYGYTF.

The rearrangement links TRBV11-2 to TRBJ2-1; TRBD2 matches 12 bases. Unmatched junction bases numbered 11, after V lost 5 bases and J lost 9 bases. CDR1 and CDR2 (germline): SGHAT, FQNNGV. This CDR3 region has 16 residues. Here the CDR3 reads CASSPGASGRALEQFF. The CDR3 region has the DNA TGTGCCAGCAGCCCAGGGGCTAGCGGGAGGGCCCTTGAGCAGTTCTTC.

The CDR3 DNA reads TGTGCCAGCAGTTTTCAGCCGGGGAGCAATCAGCCCCAGCATTTT. Its protein is CASSFQPGSNQPQHF. The chain is built from TRBV28 and TRBJ1-5; D is uncertain. Per the germline V gene, CDR1 is MDHEN and CDR2 is SYDVKM. The V and J ends lost 3 bases and 1 base respectively, with 10 bases between them. The CDR3 is 15 residues long.

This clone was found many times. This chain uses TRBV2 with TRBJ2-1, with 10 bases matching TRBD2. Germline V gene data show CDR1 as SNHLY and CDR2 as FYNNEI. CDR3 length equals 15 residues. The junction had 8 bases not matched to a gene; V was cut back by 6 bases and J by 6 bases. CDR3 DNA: TGTGCCAGCAGCGCCCTAGCGGGAGCCCCCAATGAGCAGTTCTTC. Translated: CASSALAGAPNEQFF.

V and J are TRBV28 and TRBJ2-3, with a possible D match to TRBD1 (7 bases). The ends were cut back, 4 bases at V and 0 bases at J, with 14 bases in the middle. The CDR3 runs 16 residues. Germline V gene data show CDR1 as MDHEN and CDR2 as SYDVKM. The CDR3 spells CASSSPTGTSTDTQYF. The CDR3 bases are TGTGCCAGCAGTTCGCCGACAGGGACTAGCACAGATACGCAGTATTTT. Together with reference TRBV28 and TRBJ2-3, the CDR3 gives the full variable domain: DVKVTQSSRYLVKRTGEKVFLECVQDMDHENMFWYRQDPGLGLRLIYFSYDVKMKEKGDIPEGYSVSREKKERFSLILESASTNQTSMYLCASSSPTGTSTDTQYFGPGTRLTVL.

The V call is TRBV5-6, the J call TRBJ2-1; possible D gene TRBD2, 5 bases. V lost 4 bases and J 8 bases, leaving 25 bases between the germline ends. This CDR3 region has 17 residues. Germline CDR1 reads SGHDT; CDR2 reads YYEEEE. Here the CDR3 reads CASSRVGLALSFDEQFF. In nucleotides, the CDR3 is TGTGCCAGCAGCAGAGTTGGGCTAGCACTATCCTTCGATGAGCAGTTCTTC. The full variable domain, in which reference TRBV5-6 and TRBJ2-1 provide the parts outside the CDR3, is DAGVTQSPTHLIKTRGQQVTLRCSPKSGHDTVSWYQQALGQGPQFIFQYYEEEERQRGNFPDRFSGHQFPNYSSELNVNALLLGDSALYLCASSRVGLALSFDEQFFGPGTRLTVL.

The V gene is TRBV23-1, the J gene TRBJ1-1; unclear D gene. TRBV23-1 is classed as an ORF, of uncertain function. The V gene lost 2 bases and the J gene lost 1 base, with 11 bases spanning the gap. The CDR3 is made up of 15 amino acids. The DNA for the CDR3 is TGCGCCAGCAGTCAACCTCTCCCCCCGAACACTGAAGCTTTCTTT. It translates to CASSQPLPPNTEAFF.

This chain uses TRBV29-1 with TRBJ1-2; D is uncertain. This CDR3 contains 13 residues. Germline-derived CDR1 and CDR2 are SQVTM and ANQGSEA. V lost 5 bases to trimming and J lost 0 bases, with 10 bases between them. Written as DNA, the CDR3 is TGCAGCGTTCGGGTGGGTGCTAACTATGGCTACACCTTC. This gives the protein CSVRVGANYGYTF.

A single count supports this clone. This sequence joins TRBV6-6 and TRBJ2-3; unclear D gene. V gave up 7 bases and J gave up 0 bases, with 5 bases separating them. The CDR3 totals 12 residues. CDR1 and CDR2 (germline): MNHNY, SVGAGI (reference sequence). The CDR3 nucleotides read TGTGCCAGCAAACAGAGCACAGATACGCAGTATTTT. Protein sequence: CASKQSTDTQYF.

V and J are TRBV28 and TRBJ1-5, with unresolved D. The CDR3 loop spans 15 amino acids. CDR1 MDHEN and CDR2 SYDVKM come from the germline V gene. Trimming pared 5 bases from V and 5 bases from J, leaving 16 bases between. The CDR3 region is CASSPAAAIHQPQHF. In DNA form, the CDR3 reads TGTGCCAGCAGTCCCGCTGCGGCAATTCATCAGCCCCAGCATTTT.

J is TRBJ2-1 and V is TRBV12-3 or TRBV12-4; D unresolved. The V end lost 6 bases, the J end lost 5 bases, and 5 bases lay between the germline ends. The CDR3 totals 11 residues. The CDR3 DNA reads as TGTGCCAGCAGCATCAACAATGAGCAGTTCTTC. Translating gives CASSINNEQFF.

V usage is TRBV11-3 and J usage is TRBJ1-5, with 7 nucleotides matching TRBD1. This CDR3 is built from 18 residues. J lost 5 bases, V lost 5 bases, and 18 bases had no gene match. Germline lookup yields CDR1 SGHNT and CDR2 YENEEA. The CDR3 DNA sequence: TGTGCCAGCAGCCCGACGACATCTGACAGGGCCTTCGATCAGCCCCAGCATTTT. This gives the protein CASSPTTSDRAFDQPQHF.

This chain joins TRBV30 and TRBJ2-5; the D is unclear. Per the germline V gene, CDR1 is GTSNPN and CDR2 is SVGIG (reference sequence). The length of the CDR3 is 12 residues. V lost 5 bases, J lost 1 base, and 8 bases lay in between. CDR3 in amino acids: CAWGYSQETQYF. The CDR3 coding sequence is TGTGCCTGGGGGTATAGCCAAGAGACCCAGTACTTC.

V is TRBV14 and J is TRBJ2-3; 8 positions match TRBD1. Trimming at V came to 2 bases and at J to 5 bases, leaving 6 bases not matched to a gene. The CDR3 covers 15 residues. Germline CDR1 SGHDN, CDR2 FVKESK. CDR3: CASSQTDRVRDTQYF. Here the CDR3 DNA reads TGTGCCAGCAGCCAAACGGACAGGGTGAGAGATACGCAGTATTTT.

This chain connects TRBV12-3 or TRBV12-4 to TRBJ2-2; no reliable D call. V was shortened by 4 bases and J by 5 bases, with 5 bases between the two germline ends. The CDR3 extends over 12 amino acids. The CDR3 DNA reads TGTGCCAGCAGTTCGGAGACCGGGGAGCTGTTTTTT. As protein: CASSSETGELFF.